This T cell receptor (beta chain) came from a study of T cell repertoires in cytomegalovirus infection. Study-wide context: Recently identified HLA-C-restricted and well-studied HLA-B-restricted CMV epitopes were used. In public TCR beta signatures, there were indications of both CMV infection and matching HLA type.

TCRdb re-called the reads through MiXCR, storing one row per CDR3 protein. The sample has tens of thousands of distinct CDR3 sequences; around 20% are singletons. Germline CDR1 and CDR2: MNHNS and SASEGT. The CDR3 has 14 residues. The V gene lost 6 bases and the J gene lost 0 bases, with 12 bases spanning the gap. A remark on this clonotype: Its antigen is currently unknown.

Study-wide findings and caveats: CMV-specific HLA-C-restricted TCR beta clonotypes dominated the ex vivo response. Cumulative frequency of public TCR beta families picked out carriers of CMV plus the relevant HLA.

This receptor was taken from a human donor in good health (CMV status not recorded). Some clones in this sample may be carry-over from other donors' samples. The chain recombines TRBV6-1 with TRBJ2-7; D may correspond to TRBD1 or TRBD2 (5 bases each). The specimen comprised CD8+ T cells from cultured PBMCs, sampled from culture after CMV antigen stimulation. CDR3 coding DNA: TGTGCCAGCAGGATCCGGGGCGGCTCCTACGAGCAGTACTTC. It is translated as CASRIRGGSYEQYF.